The next 30 T cell receptor beta chains were all read from a single sample in a study of shared clonotypes between healthy human individuals. Clones were read by immunoSEQ multiplex PCR, and TCRdb kept only the in-frame ones, dropping some. The data contain around 1.5 million clones, approximately 98% of them singletons. The material sequenced was naive CD4+ T cells sorted from blood. The subset was: CD45RA+ positively selected. Receptors were obtained from a man aged 30 to 39 in good health.

The J gene is TRBJ2-5, the V gene TRBV27; D unclear. V lost 6 bases to trimming and J lost 1 base, with 15 bases between them. The CDR3 sequence is 15 residues long. Germline V gene lookup returns CDR1 MNHEY and CDR2 SMNVEV (reference sequence). The CDR3 loop is CASRMSWQLQETQYF. The DNA for the CDR3 is TGTGCCAGCAGAATGTCTTGGCAGCTCCAAGAGACCCAGTACTTC.

As concerns this clone: The sample contains more than one DNA sequence encoding this CDR3. The rearrangement links TRBV5-1 to TRBJ1-5; 7 nucleotides line up with TRBD1. In germline, CDR1 is SGHRS, CDR2 YFSETQ. With 0 bases clipped from V and 4 bases from J, the junction kept 4 bases outside the gene matches. This CDR3 has 15 amino acids. The CDR3 sequence is CASSLGQGRNQPQHF. CDR3 nucleotides: TGCGCCAGCAGCTTGGGACAGGGACGAAATCAGCCCCAGCATTTT.

This clone was recorded once. The V and J genes are TRBV28 and TRBJ2-7; 8 bases are shared with TRBD1. V was clipped by 8 bases and J by 2 bases; unmatched bases: 5. Per germline, CDR1 MDHEN and CDR2 SYDVKM. The CDR3 extends over 13 amino acids. Here the CDR3 DNA reads TGTGCCAGCGGACAGGGCGTAACCTACGAGCAGTACTTC. Protein: CASGQGVTYEQYF.

The rearrangement uses TRBV18 and TRBJ2-2; 9 bases are shared with TRBD2. V trimming: 0 bases; J trimming: 4 bases; junction bases outside the gene matches: 3. The CDR3 is 16 residues long. Germline V gene data show CDR1 as KGHSH and CDR2 as LQKENI. The CDR3 is CASSPPAGGRTGELFF. The CDR3 DNA sequence: TGTGCCAGCTCACCACCGGCGGGAGGGCGCACCGGGGAGCTGTTTTTT.

The V call is TRBV6-6, the J call TRBJ2-3, with 9 bases fitting TRBD2. The CDR3 contains 14 residues. The junction had 4 bases not matched to a gene; V was cut back by 6 bases and J by 3 bases. Germline V lookup: CDR1 MNHNY, CDR2 SVGAGI (reference sequence). CDR3 sequence (DNA): TGTGCCAGCAGGAGGCTAGCGGGGACAGATACGCAGTATTTT. Translation gives CASRRLAGTDTQYF.

The V gene is TRBV9, the J gene TRBJ2-7; 10 bases match TRBD2. CDR1 and CDR2 from the germline V gene are SGDLS and YYNGEE. The CDR3 runs to 16 residues. After removal of 0 bases from V and 7 bases from J, the junction contained 10 bases not matched to a gene. The CDR3 here is CASSVASAGGSGEQYF. In DNA, the CDR3 is TGTGCCAGCAGCGTAGCTTCAGCGGGAGGGTCTGGGGAGCAGTACTTC.

This sequence joins TRBV2 and TRBJ2-1, with D possibly matching TRBD2 (5 bases). Germline V lookup: CDR1 SNHLY, CDR2 FYNNEI. V was pared by 3 bases and J by 5 bases, with 11 bases between. The CDR3 covers 14 residues. The CDR3 protein is CASSEASRDNEQFF. DNA for the CDR3: TGTGCCAGCAGTGAGGCTAGCCGGGACAATGAGCAGTTCTTC.

The V call is TRBV28, the J call TRBJ1-1, with D unresolved. Germline V CDR1 and CDR2: MDHEN, SYDVKM. The CDR3 is made up of 14 amino acids. The V and J ends lost 5 bases and 3 bases respectively, with 13 bases between them. The CDR3 spells CASSPVSWDTEAFF. The CDR3 nucleotides are TGTGCCAGCAGTCCGGTTTCCTGGGACACTGAAGCTTTCTTT.

The chain is built from TRBV19 and TRBJ1-5; D gene unclear. CDR3 size: 13 residues. The germline gives CDR1 LNHDA, CDR2 SQIVND (reference sequence). V was trimmed by 4 bases and J by 1 base, leaving 5 bases between them. In DNA form, the CDR3 reads TGTGCCAGTAGTAACAGAAGCAATCAGCCCCAGCATTTT. This encodes CASSNRSNQPQHF.

This chain connects TRBV6-1 to TRBJ2-5; possible D gene TRBD2, 5 bases. Germline CDR1 and CDR2: MNHNS and SASEGT. Trimming took 2 bases from V and 4 from J, leaving 17 bases between them. The CDR3 spans 16 residues. The CDR3 DNA sequence: TGTGCCAGCAGTGAATCGATGAGGGATGTTCGAGAGACCCAGTACTTC. It specifies CASSESMRDVRETQYF.

The J gene is TRBJ2-1, the V gene TRBV9; tentatively, D is TRBD1 (5 bases). The CDR3 covers 16 residues. CDR1 is SGDLS, CDR2 YYNGEE, per germline. V lost 3 bases to trimming and J lost 9 bases, with 22 bases between them. CDR3 sequence: CASSARTPLVGGEQFF. Written as DNA, the CDR3 is TGTGCCAGCAGCGCAAGGACACCTCTCGTAGGTGGTGAGCAGTTCTTC.

V is TRBV28 and J is TRBJ1-4; TRBD1 matches 7 bases. This CDR3 comprises 13 residues. The V segment lost 3 bases and the J segment 8 bases; nucleotides outside the gene matches: 3. CDR1 is MDHEN and CDR2 is SYDVKM in the germline V gene. CDR3 amino acids: CASSFVQGEKLFF. The CDR3 DNA follows: TGTGCCAGCAGTTTTGTACAGGGGGAAAAACTGTTTTTT.

This chain connects TRBV25-1 to TRBJ1-1; D uncertain. This CDR3 spans 14 amino acids. Trimming took 2 bases from V and 7 from J, leaving 14 bases between them. Looked up from germline, CDR1 is MGHDK and CDR2 is SYGVNS. CDR3 region: CASSEHSERNEAFF. The CDR3 region has the DNA TGTGCCAGCAGTGAACACAGCGAGCGAAATGAAGCTTTCTTT. Looking up the rest from reference TRBV25-1 and TRBJ1-1 gives the full variable domain: EADIYQTPRYLVIGTGKKITLECSQTMGHDKMYWYQQDPGMELHLIHYSYGVNSTEKGDLSSESTVSRIRTEHFPLTLESARPSHTSQYLCASSEHSERNEAFFGQGTRLTVV.

To note about this clone: Other DNA sequences in the same sample also yield this CDR3. The CDR3 sequence: CSVEADTQYF. CDR3 nucleotides: TGCAGCGTTGAGGCTGATACGCAGTATTTT. The rearrangement joins TRBV29-1 to TRBJ2-3; D is unclear. The germline gives CDR1 SQVTM, CDR2 ANQGSEA. The CDR3 covers 10 residues. Trimming removed 3 bases from V and 6 bases from J, with 4 bases in between.

The genes are TRBV7-9 and TRBJ1-5; tentatively, D is TRBD1 (5 bases). The germline V gene has CDR1 SEHNR and CDR2 FQNEAQ (reference sequence). Trimming cost V 2 bases and J 5 bases, with 10 bases left between them. The CDR3 totals 14 residues. The CDR3: CASSLSGIDQPQHF. The DNA of the CDR3 is TGTGCCAGCAGCTTATCAGGGATCGATCAGCCCCAGCATTTT.

The chain links TRBV9 to TRBJ1-1, with TRBD1 matching over 7 bases. V lost 0 bases, J lost 4 bases, and 9 bases stayed unmatched. This CDR3 is built from 16 residues. Germline loops: CDR1 SGDLS, CDR2 YYNGEE. DNA of the CDR3: TGTGCCAGCAGCGTAGATTGGCAACAGGGGAGCACTGAAGCTTTCTTT. It yields the protein CASSVDWQQGSTEAFF. Drawing the rest from reference TRBV9 and TRBJ1-1, the complete variable domain is DSGVTQTPKHLITATGQRVTLRCSPRSGDLSVYWYQQSLDQGLQFLIQYYNGEERAKGNILERFSAQQFPDLHSELNLSSLELGDSALYFCASSVDWQQGSTEAFFGQGTRLTVV.

The chain combines TRBV5-8 with TRBJ1-5; the D gene is possibly TRBD1 (6 bases). Germline V gene lookup returns CDR1 SGHTS and CDR2 YDEGEE. CDR3 length: 14 residues. V was trimmed by 1 base and J by 2 bases, leaving 7 bases between them. The CDR3 here is CASSLRTGNQPQHF. The DNA of the CDR3 is TGTGCCAGCAGCTTGAGGACAGGCAATCAGCCCCAGCATTTT.

This clone has only one observation. The chain's CDR3 is CASSEGVAGGPFEQFF. As DNA, the CDR3 is TGTGCCAGCAGTGAGGGAGTAGCGGGAGGGCCGTTCGAGCAGTTCTTC. The chain carries TRBV6-1 and TRBJ2-1; 11 bases line up with TRBD2. The V segment lost 3 bases and the J segment 10 bases; nucleotides outside the gene matches: 11. CDR1 is MNHNS, CDR2 SASEGT, per germline. The CDR3 is 16 amino acids.

The chain is built from TRBV19 and TRBJ1-5; TRBD1 might be the D (6 bases). The CDR3 has 13 residues. V was shortened by 6 bases and J by 5 bases, with 11 bases between the two germline ends. Germline CDR1 LNHDA, CDR2 SQIVND (reference sequence). CDR3 nucleotides: TGTGCCAGTAGCAGTTACAGGGATCAGCCCCAGCATTTT. Protein: CASSSYRDQPQHF.

The chain carries TRBV5-1 and TRBJ2-2, with unresolved D. Trimming removed 4 bases from V and 5 bases from J, with 12 bases in between. This CDR3 is built from 14 residues. Germline-derived CDR1 and CDR2 are SGHRS and YFSETQ. CDR3 nucleotides: TGCGCCAGCAGCGTTTTGTCGAGGACCGGGGAGCTGTTTTTT. This codes for CASSVLSRTGELFF.

The rearrangement uses TRBV4-3 and TRBJ2-5; possibly TRBD2 for D (5 bases). Germline V gene data show CDR1 as LGHNA and CDR2 as YSLEER. This CDR3 has 14 residues. V gave up 4 bases and J gave up 6 bases, with 15 bases separating them. DNA of the CDR3: TGCGCCAGCAGCCTCCGGGGAAGTAGAAAGACCCAGTACTTC. Encoded protein: CASSLRGSRKTQYF.

J is TRBJ2-5 and V is TRBV10-3; 9 bases agree with TRBD2. The CDR3 totals 14 residues. The V and J ends lost 5 bases and 5 bases, in that order; junction bases with no gene match: 6. Germline CDR1 reads ENHRY; CDR2 reads SYGVKD. As DNA, the CDR3 is TGTGCCATCAGTTTAGCGGGAGTAGGTGAGACCCAGTACTTC. Translating gives CAISLAGVGETQYF.

The chain has TRBV5-1 and TRBJ1-2; 12 nucleotides match TRBD1. CDR1 SGHRS and CDR2 YFSETQ come from the germline V gene. V was clipped by 0 bases and J by 4 bases; unmatched bases: 7. This CDR3 has 17 residues. The CDR3: CASSLARGQGASYGYTF. The CDR3 DNA reads as TGCGCCAGCAGCTTGGCCAGGGGACAGGGGGCAAGCTATGGCTACACCTTC.

The chain has TRBV27 and TRBJ2-1; 7 bases map to TRBD1. Germline V gene data show CDR1 as MNHEY and CDR2 as SMNVEV (reference sequence). V was pared by 5 bases and J by 4 bases, with 5 bases of the junction left unmatched. The CDR3 loop spans 14 amino acids. CDR3 amino acids: CASSAGTEYNEQFF. The CDR3 DNA reads as TGTGCCAGCAGTGCCGGGACAGAATACAATGAGCAGTTCTTC.

The chain joins TRBV7-9 to TRBJ1-2; D not resolved. V dropped 5 bases and J dropped 7 bases, with 11 bases sitting between them. CDR1 is SEHNR, CDR2 FQNEAQ, per germline (reference sequence). CDR3 length equals 12 residues. The CDR3 sequence: CASSTDSTGYTF. DNA for the CDR3: TGTGCCAGCAGCACCGACTCGACTGGCTACACCTTC.

The rearrangement uses TRBV29-1 and TRBJ2-7, with a possible D match to TRBD2 (6 bases). The CDR3 spans 14 residues. Germline loops: CDR1 SQVTM, CDR2 ANQGSEA. Deletions cut 7 bases from V and 2 bases from J, with 18 bases between. The CDR3 DNA is TGCAGCGCCGGAGGACGGGGAGGTCCCTACGAGCAGTACTTC. Residues: CSAGGRGGPYEQYF.

V usage is TRBV11-3 and J usage is TRBJ1-2, with 8 bases fitting TRBD1. Germline-derived CDR1 and CDR2 are SGHNT and YENEEA. The CDR3 totals 13 residues. V dropped 5 bases and J dropped 8; count of bases not matched to a gene: 7. CDR3: CASSLRTGSGYTF. CDR3 DNA sequence: TGTGCCAGCAGCCTAAGGACAGGGAGCGGCTACACCTTC.

This clone was recorded once. CDR3 nucleotide sequence: TGTGCCAGCAGTTACCGCGACAGGGGACTTTCGCCCGAGCAGTACTTC. It is translated as CASSYRDRGLSPEQYF. The chain couples TRBV6-5 to TRBJ2-7; 8 positions agree with TRBD1. From germline, CDR1 is MNHEY and CDR2 SVGAGI. With 2 bases clipped from V and 6 bases from J, the junction kept 12 bases outside the gene matches. This CDR3 spans 16 amino acids.

V and J are TRBV5-1 and TRBJ2-5, with 9 bases aligning to TRBD1. The germline gives CDR1 SGHRS, CDR2 YFSETQ. The V segment lost 4 bases and the J segment 2 bases; nucleotides outside the gene matches: 9. This CDR3 has 16 amino acids. CDR3 residues: CASSGGTGLIQETQYF. For the CDR3, the DNA is TGCGCCAGCAGCGGAGGGACAGGGCTTATACAAGAGACCCAGTACTTC. The full variable domain, its missing parts supplied by reference TRBV5-1 and TRBJ2-5, is KAGVTQTPRYLIKTRGQQVTLSCSPISGHRSVSWYQQTPGQGLQFLFEYFSETQRNKGNFPGRFSGRQFSNSRSEMNVSTLELGDSALYLCASSGGTGLIQETQYFGPGTRLLVL.

The rearrangement links TRBV18 to TRBJ2-7; no definite D call. This CDR3 comprises 14 residues. V was shortened by 3 bases and J by 3 bases, with 12 bases between the two germline ends. The germline CDR1 and CDR2 sequences are KGHSH and LQKENI. CDR3 nucleotide sequence: TGTGCCAGCTCACCGCGTTGGAGTGGCTACGAGCAGTACTTC. Translation: CASSPRWSGYEQYF.